Listed here are 12 T cell receptor beta chains from one sample, sequenced in a study of CD8+CD57+ T cells in acquired aplastic anemia. Genomic DNA, the template, was used for profiling of the TCR beta VDJ and CDR3. TCRdb recomputed calls from the reads with MiXCR, one row per CDR3 protein. The table includes about 150,000 distinct CDR3 sequences, roughly 40% detected once. Sequencing used sorted CD4+, CD8+, or CD8+CD57+ T cells (not recorded which) from PBMCs. These receptors all stem from a human donor in good health, serving as a control.

This clonotype was detected many times. The chain uses TRBV6-1 and TRBJ2-3; a weak D match, TRBD2 (5 bases). Germline V CDR1 and CDR2: MNHNS, SASEGT. With 6 bases removed from V and 5 bases from J, the gap between germline ends came to 15 bases. The CDR3 loop spans 14 amino acids. The CDR3 nucleotides are TGTGCCAGCAGGGCCCCGCGGGCAGGAGATACGCAGTATTTT. This gives the protein CASRAPRAGDTQYF.

This chain links TRBV11-2 with TRBJ2-1; TRBD1 might be the D (5 bases). The CDR3 sequence is 16 residues long. Looked up from germline, CDR1 is SGHAT and CDR2 is FQNNGV. Trimming cost V 4 bases and J 5 bases, with 18 bases left between them. Here the CDR3 reads CASSSPDRTGDNEQFF. Written as DNA, the CDR3 is TGTGCCAGCAGCTCCCCTGACAGAACGGGTGACAATGAGCAGTTCTTC.

This clonotype occurred once. The CDR3: CATSESDSNQPQHF. The CDR3 coding sequence is TGTGCCACCAGTGAGTCGGATAGCAATCAGCCCCAGCATTTT. V is TRBV24-1 and J is TRBJ1-5; D unresolved. V gave up 4 bases and J gave up 0 bases, with 6 bases separating them. The V gene's germline CDR1 is KGHDR and CDR2 SFDVKD. The CDR3 spans 14 residues.

The sample holds many counts of this clonotype. The V call is TRBV5-1, the J call TRBJ1-2; 7 positions match TRBD1. Germline V gives CDR1 SGHRS, CDR2 YFSETQ. The CDR3 is 13 residues long. Germline trimming cut 4 bases from V and 2 bases from J; bases unmatched to any gene: 2. CDR3 sequence: CASSRGQNYGYTF. The CDR3 DNA reads TGCGCCAGCAGCAGGGGACAGAACTATGGCTACACCTTC.

The rearrangement links TRBV15 to TRBJ1-5, with TRBD1 identical over 8 bases. This CDR3 is built from 13 residues. Losses at the gene ends were 8 bases for V and 6 bases for J; bases not matched to a gene: 6. Germline V gene data show CDR1 as LNHNV and CDR2 as YYDKDF (reference sequence). The CDR3 DNA reads TGTGCCACCTCAGGGGGCTGGGGTCAGCCCCAGCATTTT. Translating it yields CATSGGWGQPQHF.

This clonotype was seen at least ten times. The chain couples TRBV20-1 to TRBJ1-4; D is possibly TRBD1 (5 bases). There are 13 residues in the CDR3. CDR1 is DFQATT, CDR2 SNEGSKA, per germline (reference sequence). V was cut by 3 bases and J by 8 bases, with 13 bases left in between. This CDR3 reads CSASSGAREKLFF. CDR3 DNA sequence: TGCAGTGCTAGTTCCGGGGCGAGGGAAAAACTGTTTTTT.

This clonotype showed up many times. The chain recombines TRBV4-1 with TRBJ1-6; D perhaps matches TRBD1 (5 bases). This CDR3 has 14 amino acids. Germline assignment: CDR1 MGHRA and CDR2 YSYEKL. The V end lost 2 bases, the J end lost 8 bases, and 10 bases lay between the germline ends. CDR3 sequence reads: CASSQSMGDSPLHF. The CDR3 nucleotides are TGCGCCAGCAGCCAAAGTATGGGGGATTCACCCCTCCACTTT.

This clonotype was observed at least ten times. J is TRBJ2-2 and V is TRBV7-2; 8 nucleotides line up with TRBD2. Per the germline V gene, CDR1 is SGHTA and CDR2 is FQGNSA. The CDR3 contains 15 residues. V lost 1 base, J lost 7 bases, and 5 bases stayed unmatched. The CDR3 DNA reads as TGTGCCAGCAGCTTAGGCAGCGGGGGAGTCGGGGAGCTGTTTTTT. Translating it yields CASSLGSGGVGELFF.

The chain recombines TRBV6-4 with TRBJ2-2; D unclear. This CDR3 has 14 amino acids. V was pared by 5 bases and J by 4 bases, with 11 bases between. CDR1 is MRHNA and CDR2 is SNTAGT in the germline V gene. CDR3 in DNA: TGTGCCAGCAGTCCCGGACCATCCACCGGGGAGCTGTTTTTT. Amino acids: CASSPGPSTGELFF.

This sequence joins TRBV15 and TRBJ2-7, with unresolved D. V shed 0 bases and J shed 5 bases, with 5 bases lying between them. This CDR3 spans 12 amino acids. Germline V CDR1 and CDR2: LNHNV, YYDKDF (reference sequence). CDR3 sequence (DNA): TGTGCCACCAGCAGAGATCAGGACGAGCAGTACTTC. Amino acids: CATSRDQDEQYF.

This clonotype was observed at least ten times. The CDR3 sequence is CASSPPRGYTF. The CDR3 bases are TGTGCCAGCAGTCCTCCCAGGGGCTACACCTTC. J is TRBJ1-2 and V is TRBV12-3 or TRBV12-4, with D hard to call. Trimming shortened V by 5 bases and J by 8 bases, and 9 bases separated the two germline ends. This CDR3 region has 11 residues.

V gene TRBV28 combines with J gene TRBJ2-1; TRBD2 might be the D (5 bases). The CDR3 has 17 residues. V lost 3 bases and J 2 bases, leaving 17 bases between the germline ends. Germline V gene sequence: CDR1 MDHEN, CDR2 SYDVKM. Written as DNA, the CDR3 is TGTGCCAGCAGTTTGACCAACCTCCTTAGCGCCTACAATGAGCAGTTCTTC. Translation: CASSLTNLLSAYNEQFF.